These 32 T cell receptor beta chains came from one sample sequenced in a study of cytomegalovirus exposure and HLA in healthy donors. Primers for the PCR totalled 60 Vbeta and 13 Jbeta. Profiled with immunoSEQ multiplex PCR; TCRdb holds only in-frame clones, not every one. The sample yields about 190,000 clones, around 85% seen once. Sequenced material: PBMCs. These receptors all come from a man aged 50 to 60 in good health and CMV-seronegative.

The V call is TRBV13, the J call TRBJ1-3; tentative D call: TRBD1 (5 bases). V gave up 2 bases and J gave up 6 bases, with 11 bases separating them. The CDR3 has 14 amino acids. Germline V gene data show CDR1 as PRHDT and CDR2 as FYEKMQ (reference sequence). Here the CDR3 reads CASSLPGGANTIYF. As DNA, the CDR3 is TGTGCCAGCAGCTTACCAGGAGGGGCAAACACCATATATTTT.

The chain couples TRBV2 to TRBJ1-1; maybe TRBD1 (6 bases). Germline lookup yields CDR1 SNHLY and CDR2 FYNNEI. V was pared by 6 bases and J by 0 bases, with 11 bases between. This CDR3 has 14 amino acids. The CDR3 loop reads CASREQGLNTEAFF. The CDR3 bases are TGTGCCAGCAGGGAACAGGGCTTGAACACTGAAGCTTTCTTT.

CDR3 coding DNA: TGTGCTAGTGGTTTGAGTGGCGGAGTTGGAAACACCATATATTTT. Translation: CASGLSGGVGNTIYF. The genes are TRBV12-5 and TRBJ1-3; D call uncertain. The CDR3 spans 15 residues. From germline, CDR1 is LGHNT and CDR2 FRNRAP. Trimming shortened V by 2 bases and J by 3 bases, and 11 bases separated the two germline ends.

This clone showed up just a few times. The chain combines TRBV5-6 with TRBJ2-1, with D possibly matching TRBD1 (6 bases). Germline V CDR1 and CDR2: SGHDT, YYEEEE. The CDR3 is 12 amino acids. V lost 5 bases and J lost 16, with 19 bases in between. CDR3 region: CASRLKTGEVFF. The CDR3, as DNA: TGTGCCAGCAGACTAAAGACAGGTGAGGTATTCTTC.

The V gene is TRBV10-3, the J gene TRBJ1-2, with D maybe TRBD1 (5 bases). The germline V gene encodes CDR1 ENHRY and CDR2 SYGVKD. The V gene lost 2 bases and the J gene lost 7 bases, with 14 bases spanning the gap. The CDR3 has 14 residues. DNA for the CDR3: TGTGCCATCAGTGAGGGCGAGACTAGGGGTGGCTACACCTTC. Amino acids: CAISEGETRGGYTF.

The J gene is TRBJ1-3, the V gene TRBV7-9, with D possibly being TRBD1 (6 bases). V was trimmed by 5 bases and J by 0 bases, leaving 11 bases between them. Germline lookup yields CDR1 SEHNR and CDR2 FQNEAQ (reference sequence). CDR3 length equals 15 residues. CDR3 coding DNA: TGTGCCAGCAGCCTAACAGGGAGCTCTGGAAACACCATATATTTT. This sequence encodes CASSLTGSSGNTIYF.

V usage is TRBV7-9 and J usage is TRBJ2-6; 8 bases map to TRBD1. Germline CDR1 and CDR2: SEHNR and FQNEAQ (reference sequence). The CDR3 is 19 amino acids. V dropped 5 bases and J dropped 2; count of bases not matched to a gene: 14. CDR3 region: CASSPKPWTGMPGANVLTF. The CDR3, as DNA: TGTGCCAGCAGCCCGAAGCCATGGACAGGGATGCCTGGGGCCAACGTCCTGACTTTC. Filled out from reference TRBV7-9 and TRBJ2-6, the complete variable domain reads DTGVSQNPRHKITKRGQNVTFRCDPISEHNRLYWYRQTLGQGPEFLTYFQNEAQLEKSRLLSDRFSAERPKGSFSTLEIQRTEQGDSAMYLCASSPKPWTGMPGANVLTFGAGSRLTVL.

The chain combines TRBV27 with TRBJ2-5; 12 bases are a match to TRBD1. V lost 7 bases to trimming and J lost 3 bases; unmatched junction nucleotides: 9. CDR3 length: 16 residues. Germline V lookup: CDR1 MNHEY, CDR2 SMNVEV (reference sequence). In DNA form, the CDR3 reads TGTGCCAGCACTAAATCCGGGACAGGGGGCGAAGAGACCCAGTACTTC. This sequence encodes CASTKSGTGGEETQYF.

V is TRBV7-2 and J is TRBJ1-2, with 8 bases aligning to TRBD1. Germline loops: CDR1 SGHTA, CDR2 FQGNSA. The junction had 14 bases not matched to a gene; V was cut back by 6 bases and J by 8 bases. The CDR3 is made up of 15 amino acids. The CDR3 here is CASRPEGTGGNGYTF. The CDR3 bases are TGTGCCAGCAGACCCGAGGGTACAGGGGGTAACGGCTACACCTTC.

Points on this clone: At the DNA level, this CDR3 is encoded by other sequences in the same sample as well. This sequence joins TRBV27 and TRBJ2-5; TRBD2 might be the D (5 bases). V was trimmed by 6 bases and J by 7 bases, leaving 9 bases between them. The CDR3 has 11 amino acids. Germline-derived CDR1 and CDR2 are MNHEY and SMNVEV (reference sequence). The CDR3 protein is CASSSRGTQYF. The CDR3 DNA reads as TGTGCCAGCAGCTCCCGGGGGACCCAGTACTTC.

This chain uses TRBV4-3 with TRBJ2-5, with 10 nucleotides matching TRBD1. CDR3 size: 13 residues. CDR1 is LGHNA, CDR2 YSLEER, per germline. With 4 bases clipped from V and 6 bases from J, the junction kept 2 bases outside the gene matches. CDR3 protein: CASSRDRGQTQYF. The CDR3 coding sequence is TGCGCCAGCAGCCGAGACAGGGGGCAGACCCAGTACTTC.

The rearrangement links TRBV7-8 to TRBJ2-1; 7 bases line up with TRBD2. This CDR3 contains 13 residues. Trimming cost V 4 bases and J 10 bases; bases outside gene matches: 7. The germline V gene has CDR1 SGHVS and CDR2 FQNEAQ. CDR3: CASSWGGGKEQFF. The CDR3 DNA sequence: TGTGCCAGCAGCTGGGGGGGAGGGAAGGAGCAGTTCTTC.

Concerning this clone: The identical CDR3 is also encoded by other nucleotide sequences in the sample. The chain couples TRBV2 to TRBJ1-5, with 7 nucleotides matching TRBD1. The junction had 4 bases not matched to a gene; V was cut back by 4 bases and J by 4 bases. This CDR3 has 14 amino acids. CDR1 and CDR2 from the germline V gene are SNHLY and FYNNEI. The CDR3 DNA sequence: TGTGCCAGCAGTGGTCAGGGGGGAAATCAGCCCCAGCATTTT. Amino acid sequence: CASSGQGGNQPQHF. Combining the CDR3 with reference TRBV2 and TRBJ1-5 gives the whole variable domain EPEVTQTPSHQVTQMGQEVILRCVPISNHLYFYWYRQILGQKVEFLVSFYNNEISEKSEIFDDQFSVERPDGSNFTLKIRSTKLEDSAMYFCASSGQGGNQPQHFGDGTRLSIL.

This clone was counted between two and nine times. The CDR3 sequence is CASTRQGRGYTF. CDR3 coding DNA: TGTGCCAGCACCAGACAGGGGAGAGGCTACACCTTC. V usage is TRBV7-2 and J usage is TRBJ1-2, with 8 bases that match TRBD1. Germline CDR1 reads SGHTA; CDR2 reads FQGNSA. The CDR3 consists of 12 residues. V was pared by 7 bases and J by 8 bases, with 6 bases of the junction left unmatched.

This chain uses TRBV11-2 with TRBJ2-1; TRBD2 matches 9 bases. V was pared by 5 bases and J by 12 bases, with 11 bases of the junction left unmatched. The CDR3 runs to 14 residues. Germline V gene sequence: CDR1 SGHAT, CDR2 FQNNGV. DNA for the CDR3: TGTGCCAGCAGCCCGGGACTAGCATCCCTGGGGCAGTTCTTC. This sequence encodes CASSPGLASLGQFF. Complete variable domain (other parts from reference TRBV11-2 and TRBJ2-1): EAGVAQSPRYKIIEKRQSVAFWCNPISGHATLYWYQQILGQGPKLLIQFQNNGVVDDSQLPKDRFSAERLKGVDSTLKIQPAKLEDSAVYLCASSPGLASLGQFFGPGTRLTVL.

V is TRBV14 and J is TRBJ1-1; 8 bases fit TRBD1. The CDR3 runs to 17 residues. After removal of 4 bases from V and 0 bases from J, the junction contained 10 bases not matched to a gene. Germline loops: CDR1 SGHDN, CDR2 FVKESK. This chain's CDR3 is CASSRQGLRPLNTEAFF. The CDR3 nucleotides are TGTGCCAGCAGCCGACAGGGGCTCAGACCATTGAACACTGAAGCTTTCTTT.

The rearrangement links TRBV19 to TRBJ1-1; D call uncertain. The CDR3 has 12 residues. Germline V lookup: CDR1 LNHDA, CDR2 SQIVND (reference sequence). Trimming removed 5 bases from V and 0 bases from J, with 4 bases in between. The CDR3 DNA reads TGTGCCAGTAGTCCCTTGAACACTGAAGCTTTCTTT. Its protein is CASSPLNTEAFF.

The chain couples TRBV5-1 to TRBJ1-2, with D possibly being TRBD1 (5 bases). Germline V gene data show CDR1 as SGHRS and CDR2 as YFSETQ. The CDR3 runs 13 residues. Trimming pared 5 bases from V and 8 bases from J, leaving 16 bases between. The CDR3 here is CASRDGGSEGYTF. The CDR3 coding sequence is TGCGCCAGCAGGGACGGGGGTTCGGAAGGCTACACCTTC.

In this sample, this clone turned up a few times. This chain uses TRBV7-9 with TRBJ1-1; D remains unclear. From germline, CDR1 is SEHNR and CDR2 FQNEAQ (reference sequence). V was clipped by 1 base and J by 14 bases, with 17 bases between them. The CDR3 covers 13 residues. The CDR3, as DNA: TGTGCCAGCAGCTTAGACAGCCCGTCGGTTTACTTCTTT. It specifies CASSLDSPSVYFF.

The chain couples TRBV19 to TRBJ2-6; D perhaps matches TRBD1 (6 bases). V lost 5 bases, J lost 3 bases, and 14 bases lay in between. Germline CDR1 and CDR2: LNHDA and SQIVND (reference sequence). This CDR3 region has 16 residues. CDR3 protein: CASSLQGLSGANVLTF. The CDR3 DNA reads TGTGCCAGTAGTTTACAGGGTCTTAGTGGGGCCAACGTCCTGACTTTC.

CDR3 amino acids: CASSGGQINYGYTF. CDR3 in DNA: TGCGCCAGCAGCGGGGGACAGATTAACTATGGCTACACCTTC. The rearrangement links TRBV5-1 to TRBJ1-2, with 7 bases identical to TRBD1. Trimming at V came to 4 bases and at J to 1 base, leaving 4 bases not matched to a gene. Looked up from germline, CDR1 is SGHRS and CDR2 is YFSETQ. This CDR3 has 14 residues.

The J gene is TRBJ2-1, the V gene TRBV5-4; TRBD1 matches at 8 bases. V trimming: 7 bases; J trimming: 7 bases; junction bases outside the gene matches: 7. CDR1 SGHNT and CDR2 YYREEE come from the germline V gene (reference sequence). This CDR3 has 13 residues. The CDR3 protein is CASGQGLGNEQFF. The CDR3, as DNA: TGTGCCAGCGGACAGGGCCTAGGGAATGAGCAGTTCTTC.

The genes are TRBV27 and TRBJ2-2, with 7 nucleotides matching TRBD1. This CDR3 has 17 amino acids. Germline V CDR1 and CDR2: MNHEY, SMNVEV (reference sequence). The V gene end was trimmed by 6 bases and the J gene end by 2 bases; junction bases not matched to a gene: 12. The CDR3 loop is CASRRSGGQTNTGELFF. DNA for the CDR3: TGTGCCAGCAGGAGAAGTGGGGGACAGACTAACACCGGGGAGCTGTTTTTT.

The rearrangement uses TRBV14 and TRBJ2-7; unclear D gene. The germline gives CDR1 SGHDN, CDR2 FVKESK. V gave up 8 bases and J gave up 5 bases, with 7 bases separating them. CDR3 length: 10 amino acids. This CDR3 is CASGNNEQYF. The DNA for the CDR3 is TGTGCCAGCGGTAACAACGAGCAGTACTTC.

The chain carries TRBV7-9 and TRBJ1-2, with 7 nucleotides matching TRBD1. The CDR3 is made up of 14 amino acids. Germline V lookup: CDR1 SEHNR, CDR2 FQNEAQ (reference sequence). The V and J ends lost 1 base and 8 bases, in that order; junction bases with no gene match: 7. In DNA, the CDR3 is TGTGCCAGCAGCTTAGAGGGGGCCAAGGTCGGCTACACCTTC. Protein sequence: CASSLEGAKVGYTF.

The CDR3 nucleotides are TGTGCCAGCAGCCCCCGGGACTACCGAGGGGGGGAGCAGTACTTC. This encodes CASSPRDYRGGEQYF. J is TRBJ2-7 and V is TRBV7-2; weak D call: TRBD2 (7 bases). The CDR3 loop spans 15 amino acids. The V end was cut by 5 bases, the J end by 7 bases, with 21 bases between. CDR1 is SGHTA, CDR2 FQGNSA, per germline.

The rearrangement links TRBV4-1 to TRBJ1-6; D remains unclear. This CDR3 region has 16 residues. From germline, CDR1 is MGHRA and CDR2 YSYEKL. Trimming took off 2 bases at V and 5 bases at J, with 13 bases between the two ends. This CDR3 is CASSQFNPINNSPLHF. The DNA of the CDR3 is TGCGCCAGCAGCCAATTTAACCCTATTAATAATTCACCCCTCCACTTT.

CDR3 sequence reads: CASSSFGDSGANVLTF. The CDR3 region has the DNA TGTGCCAGTAGTTCCTTCGGAGATTCTGGGGCCAACGTCCTGACTTTC. The chain couples TRBV19 to TRBJ2-6; no reliable D call. Trimming removed 5 bases from V and 1 base from J, with 12 bases in between. Germline V gene sequence: CDR1 LNHDA, CDR2 SQIVND (reference sequence). The CDR3 sequence is 16 residues long.

The rearrangement uses TRBV6-4 and TRBJ2-5; a weak D match, TRBD2 (5 bases). Germline lookup yields CDR1 MRHNA and CDR2 SNTAGT. The V gene lost 2 bases and the J gene lost 9 bases, with 13 bases spanning the gap. The CDR3 has 13 residues. The DNA of the CDR3 is TGTGCCAGCAGTGACCAGCCGTCCGGGGCCCAGTACTTC. Amino acid sequence: CASSDQPSGAQYF.

Points on this clone: The DNA is omitted, as the CDR3 cannot be located on it reliably, and the CDR3 follows TCRdb's listing. The V and J genes are TRBV7-6 and TRBJ1-1. The CDR3 is 17 amino acids in total, end residues counted. CDR1 is SGHVS, CDR2 FNYEAQ, per germline. CDR3 region: CASSFGAGRAMNTEAFF.

The chain combines TRBV27 with TRBJ2-3; perhaps TRBD2 as D (6 bases). Germline V gene sequence: CDR1 MNHEY, CDR2 SMNVEV (reference sequence). This CDR3 spans 14 amino acids. The V end was cut by 7 bases, the J end by 2 bases, with 13 bases between. DNA for the CDR3: TGTGCCAGCACACTGGCGGGGACCACAGATACGCAGTATTTT. Protein sequence: CASTLAGTTDTQYF.

The V gene is TRBV4-1, the J gene TRBJ1-4, with 8 positions matching TRBD1. Germline V gene lookup returns CDR1 MGHRA and CDR2 YSYEKL. The CDR3 loop spans 15 amino acids. The junction had 5 bases not matched to a gene; V was cut back by 0 bases and J by 8 bases. CDR3 sequence reads: CASSQDGTGGEKLFF. The CDR3 DNA follows: TGCGCCAGCAGCCAAGATGGGACAGGCGGAGAAAAACTGTTTTTT.